Described below is a single T cell receptor beta chain sequence and its context. Its antigen remains unknown. The CDR3 has 15 residues. The V and J ends lost 4 bases and 5 bases, in that order; junction bases with no gene match: 12. Germline CDR1 and CDR2: SGDLS and YYNGEE. These data come from a study of cytomegalovirus exposure and HLA in healthy donors. Study-wide results and limits: Many donors carried some public TCRs, although rarity characterized most TCR sequences. Later on, a genetic analysis was performed. It linked a missense variant in DCLRE1C with V- and J-gene trimming of TCR beta. The study assumed roughly uniform donor sequencing depth for presence/absence analyses.

The donors comprised healthy bone marrow donors. Primers: 60 Vbeta forward and 13 Jbeta reverse. The data were produced by immunoSEQ multiplex PCR, yet TCRdb's version contains in-frame clones alone and is incomplete. The repertoire holds roughly 120,000 clones, with 75% to 80% as singletons. The rearrangement joins TRBV9 to TRBJ2-7, with 7 bases identical to TRBD2. This TCR derives from a woman aged 25 to 39 in good health and CMV-seronegative. Sequencing was done on a sample of PBMCs. Here the CDR3 reads CASSMSGDPWDEQYF. DNA of the CDR3: TGTGCCAGCAGCATGAGCGGGGATCCCTGGGACGAGCAGTACTTC.